These T cell receptor beta chains were read from a single sample in a study of spatial heterogeneity in lung cancer. TCRdb fed the 5' RACE reads into MiXCR, producing one record per CDR3 protein. Of about 52,000 distinct CDR3 sequences in the sample, under 8% are singletons; the top ten hold approximately 40%. The sequencing used PBMCs, collected at follow-up. The source is a female donor with early-stage non-small cell lung cancer. The CDR3 runs from the conserved cysteine through the conserved F or W.

TRBJ2-3 | 14 | TRBV4-2 | CASSRYRGLDTQYF
TRBJ2-2 | 16 | TRBV7-9 | CASSPRGGGNTGELFF
TRBJ1-5 | 15 | TRBV21-1 | CASNQTGSGNQPQHF
TRBJ1-5 | 13 | TRBV29-1 | CSVSTDSNQPQHF
TRBJ1-2 | 16 | TRBV2 | CASSAGTGGITSGYTF
TRBJ2-2 | 14 | TRBV27 | CASMAGVWTGELFF
TRBJ2-7 | 15 | TRBV7-2 | CASSQGTSGYYEQYF
TRBJ2-1 | 16 | TRBV4-2 | CASSQSDGSSYNEQFF
TRBJ1-1 | 13 | TRBV18 | CASSWGAADEAFF
TRBJ2-1 | 17 | TRBV5-8 | CASSPGLAGTLENEQFF
TRBJ1-2 | 16 | TRBV11-2 | CASSPRGGGSSYGYTF
TRBJ2-7 | 11 | TRBV12-3/TRBV12-4 | CASSFAYEQYF
TRBJ2-1 | 16 | TRBV7-2 | CASSLETGLVSGEQFF
TRBJ1-3 | 15 | TRBV5-1 | CASSLETGGGLAIYF
TRBJ2-3 | 17 | TRBV4-1 | CASSQGRGKTSTDTQYF
TRBJ2-1 | 14 | TRBV5-1 | CASSLTPLGNEQFF
TRBJ1-5 | 15 | TRBV7-9 | CASSLETQGNQPQHF
TRBJ2-1 | 17 | TRBV10-3 | CAISLELATFSYNEQFF
TRBJ2-1 | 15 | TRBV12-3/TRBV12-4 | CASCSALSSYNEQFF
TRBJ2-2 | 18 | TRBV6-6 | CASSDKTGPPPNTGELFF
TRBJ2-3 | 16 | TRBV7-2 | CASSLARLAGTDTQYF
TRBJ2-3 | 14 | TRBV28 | CASSRPGAGDTQYF
TRBJ1-1 | 15 | TRBV2 | CASSEARQISTEAFF
TRBJ1-2 | 15 | TRBV7-2 | CASSLGTSPAYGYTF
TRBJ1-4 | 12 | TRBV6-6 | CASNREGEKLFF
TRBJ2-1 | 15 | TRBV20-1 | CSAQKAGGLYNEQFF
TRBJ1-2 | 14 | TRBV28 | CASSSGPANYGYTF
TRBJ2-1 | 12 | TRBV5-1 | CASRLLDNEQFF
TRBJ2-2 | 14 | TRBV11-2 | CASSFGQAYWELFF
TRBJ1-2 | 11 | TRBV2 | CASWNNYGYTF
TRBJ1-2 | 14 | TRBV6-5 | CASSYGPGREGETF
TRBJ2-1 | 13 | TRBV20-1 | CSARRRGGNEQFF
TRBJ2-3 | 14 | TRBV2 | CASRSLGGSDTQYF
TRBJ1-1 | 13 | TRBV28 | CASSLAGVTEAFF
TRBJ2-3 | 15 | TRBV18 | CASSPLGLAADTQYF
TRBJ1-5 | 14 | TRBV19 | CASSPRVGNQPQHF
TRBJ1-4 | 13 | TRBV29-1 | CSSERGVGEKLFF
TRBJ1-1 | 15 | TRBV5-1 | CASSFGSVAQTEAFF
TRBJ2-7 | 14 | TRBV28 | CASSSGQVSYEQYF
TRBJ2-1 | 13 | TRBV4-1 | CASSPTGVDEQFF
TRBJ2-7 | 14 | TRBV7-2 | CASSFIRGAQEQYF
TRBJ1-5 | 14 | TRBV15 | CATSRRDSYQPQHF
TRBJ2-7 | 13 | TRBV7-2 | CASSLWTEREQYF
TRBJ2-6 | 13 | TRBV28 | CASRPSGANVLTF
TRBJ2-1 | 15 | TRBV9 | CASSLGRGLDNEQFF
TRBJ2-1 | 14 | TRBV15 | CATSRDQGDNEQFF
TRBJ1-1 | 14 | TRBV5-1 | CASSLAVMNTEAFF
TRBJ1-1 | 13 | TRBV2 | CASSLQGGYEAFF
TRBJ1-1 | 13 | TRBV20-1 | CSAPATGLTEAFF
TRBJ2-7 | 15 | TRBV4-1 | CASSQGRDRIYEQYF
TRBJ1-1 | 16 | TRBV7-8 | CASSAGVKTSTPEAFF
TRBJ2-3 | 15 | TRBV28 | CASSLLRGSADTQYF
TRBJ2-3 | 12 | TRBV20-1 | CSVLSQESTQYF
TRBJ1-5 | 12 | TRBV28 | CASSFGNQPQHF
TRBJ1-2 | 13 | TRBV9 | CASSWVDNYGYTF
TRBJ2-7 | 15 | TRBV15 | CATSSSTGGSYEQYF
TRBJ1-3 | 14 | TRBV18 | CASSPRTVRNTIYF
TRBJ1-5 | 13 | TRBV12-3/TRBV12-4 | CASSLLGVEPQHF
TRBJ1-1 | 16 | TRBV5-1 | CASSLGARRWDTEAFF
TRBJ2-7 | 14 | TRBV21-1 | CASSKNRASYEQYF